This is a list of T cell receptor beta chains from one sample in a study of T cell responses to AZD1222 COVID-19 vaccine. Measured with immunoSEQ multiplex PCR; TCRdb has only the in-frame clones, and not every one. The sample records about 150,000 clones, approximately 91% being singletons. Sequencing used peripheral blood, obtained 28 days after the second AZD1222 dose. The receptors originated from an adult who received the AZD1222 COVID-19 vaccine. The CDR3 runs from the conserved cysteine through the conserved F or W. The D gene is left open where the match is weak. For some rows the clone size is stated as once, few or many, or as a class when expanded; others skip it.

D gene,clone size,J gene,V gene,CDR3 DNA,CDR3 protein
-,-,TRBJ1-2,TRBV15,TGTGCCACCAGCAGAGGTTCCACAGGGAACTATGGCTACACCTTC,CATSRGSTGNYGYTF
-,-,TRBJ2-7,TRBV5-1,TGCGCCAGCAGGTCCCAGGCACCCTACGAGCAGTACTTC,CASRSQAPYEQYF
-,-,TRBJ1-1,TRBV11-2,TGTGCCAGCAGATATATGGGTGACACTGAAGCTTTCTTT,CASRYMGDTEAFF
-,-,TRBJ1-4,TRBV11-2,TGTGCCAGCAGCCCCCCGGGACGGAAGAATGAAAAACTGTTTTTT,CASSPPGRKNEKLFF
TRBD2,-,TRBJ2-1,TRBV19,TGTGCCAGTAGTACCTTGACTAGCGGGAAGGGGGATGAGCAGTTCTTC,CASSTLTSGKGDEQFF
TRBD1,-,TRBJ2-2,TRBV5-1,TGCGCCAGCAGCTCAGGGGGTGCCGGGGAGCTGTTTTTT,CASSSGGAGELFF
-,few,TRBJ1-3,TRBV25-1,TGTGCCAGCAGCTTGGCAGGGGCTTCTGGAAACACCATATATTTT,CASSLAGASGNTIYF
-,-,TRBJ1-1,TRBV13,TGTGCCAGCAGCTTAGTGGGCGTGAACACTGAAGCTTTCTTT,CASSLVGVNTEAFF
TRBD2,few,TRBJ2-1,TRBV6-5,TGTGCCAGCAGATGGGGGGGTAGCCTTTACAATGAGCAGTTCTTC,CASRWGGSLYNEQFF
-,-,TRBJ2-7,TRBV11-3,TGTGCCAGCAGCTTAACCTCGGTGGGCGAGCAGTACTTC,CASSLTSVGEQYF
-,-,TRBJ2-3,TRBV11-2,TGTGCCAGCAGCTTAACAGGGAGGAACACAGATACGCAGTATTTT,CASSLTGRNTDTQYF
TRBD1,-,TRBJ2-1,TRBV6-5,TGTGCCAGCAGTTTACCCGGGGACAGCCACAATGAGCAGTTCTTC,CASSLPGDSHNEQFF
-,-,TRBJ1-1,TRBV2,TGTGCCAGCAGTCAATACCAGGGTATCACTGAAGCTTTCTTT,CASSQYQGITEAFF
TRBD1,once,TRBJ2-7,TRBV18,TGTGCCAGCTCCCTCAGGACAGGGTTCTGGGGCGAGCAGTACTTC,CASSLRTGFWGEQYF
-,few,TRBJ1-1,TRBV2,TGTGCCAGCTCCCTTGAGGTGAACACTGAAGCTTTCTTT,CASSLEVNTEAFF
-,-,TRBJ1-4,TRBV4-1,TGCGCCAGCAGTCCAGGGACGGCTAATGAAAAACTGTTTTTT,CASSPGTANEKLFF
-,-,TRBJ1-1,TRBV6-2/TRBV6-3,TGTGCCAGCAGTCCCTCGCGTTACACTGAAGCTTTCTTT,CASSPSRYTEAFF
TRBD1,-,TRBJ1-6,TRBV19,TGTGCCAGTAGTACTAACCGGGACAGAAATTCACCCCTCCACTTT,CASSTNRDRNSPLHF
-,few,TRBJ1-1,TRBV12-3/TRBV12-4,TGTGCCAGTAGGCAGGGGCCAAGCACTGAAGCTTTCTTT,CASRQGPSTEAFF
-,-,TRBJ2-1,TRBV9,TGTGCCAGCAGCCGATTAGGGCGAGATGAGCAGTTCTTC,CASSRLGRDEQFF
-,-,TRBJ2-1,TRBV27,TGTGCCAGCAGTTTATCGGAGGGGCTAAGTAATGAGCAGTTCTTC,CASSLSEGLSNEQFF
-,-,TRBJ1-1,TRBV11-2,TGTGCCAGCAGCCCCCTCCGGACCTGGAGAGCTTTCTTT,CASSPLRTWRAFF
-,-,TRBJ2-1,TRBV19,TGTGCCAGTAGTCAAGATAGCAATGAGCAGTTCTTC,CASSQDSNEQFF
-,-,TRBJ1-1,TRBV6-5,TGTGCCAGCAGCTACAGGGTGAACACTGAAGCTTTCTTT,CASSYRVNTEAFF
-,few,TRBJ1-2,TRBV11-2,TGTGCCAGCAGCTCGAGACTTTTAGCTAACTATGGCTACACCTTC,CASSSRLLANYGYTF
TRBD1,few,TRBJ1-1,TRBV29-1,TGCAGCGCGAAGGGGGGACAGGGGAACACTGAAGCTTTCTTT,CSAKGGQGNTEAFF
-,-,TRBJ1-3,TRBV7-9,TGTGCCAGCAGCAGTAGGGTCCCTGGAAACACCATATATTTT,CASSSRVPGNTIYF
-,-,TRBJ1-3,TRBV19,TGTGCCAGTAGTATAAAGGGGGCTGGAAACACCATATATTTT,CASSIKGAGNTIYF